These 2 T cell receptor beta chains were all obtained from the same sample, sequenced in a study of early T cells in non-severe SARS-CoV-2 infection. In TCRdb, the 5' RACE reads were re-called with MiXCR into one record per CDR3 protein. Of about 35,000 distinct CDR3 sequences in the sample, 5.9% were seen once. Material: whole blood. Receptor source: an adult who was a healthcare worker with PCR-confirmed SARS-CoV-2 infection or an uninfected control (not recorded which).

This clonotype was counted at least ten times. This chain connects TRBV16 to TRBJ1-1, with D hard to call. CDR1 KGHSY and CDR2 FQNENV come from the germline V gene. Trimming cost V 0 bases and J 5 bases, with 7 bases left between them. The CDR3 covers 13 residues. CDR3 DNA: TGTGCCAGCAGCCAATCGTCGCTTACTGAAGCTTTCTTT. As protein: CASSQSSLTEAFF.

The rearrangement joins TRBV5-1 to TRBJ2-2; D is undetermined. V was shortened by 0 bases and J by 3 bases, with 9 bases between the two germline ends. The germline V gene encodes CDR1 SGHRS and CDR2 YFSETQ. The CDR3 length is 15 residues. The CDR3, as DNA: TGCGCCAGCAGCTTGGGGCAGGATTACACCGGGGAGCTGTTTTTT. It specifies CASSLGQDYTGELFF. Full variable domain (rest looked up from reference TRBV5-1 and TRBJ2-2): KAGVTQTPRYLIKTRGQQVTLSCSPISGHRSVSWYQQTPGQGLQFLFEYFSETQRNKGNFPGRFSGRQFSNSRSEMNVSTLELGDSALYLCASSLGQDYTGELFFGEGSRLTVL.